This T cell receptor beta chain was sequenced in a study of blood T cells in healthy people across ages. This clonotype has only a few counts. Primed by a sample-barcoded 5' primer and a J-beta primer mix, a second PCR proceeded for about 6 to 12 cycles. The authors tagged each cDNA molecule using a template-switch adaptor with 12 random nucleotides. TCRdb reanalysed the 5' RACE reads using MiXCR and keeps one entry per CDR3 protein. The sample lists around 800,000 distinct CDR3 sequences, roughly 25% occurring once. The germline CDR1 and CDR2 sequences are WSHSY and SAAADI. Trimming took off 4 bases at V and 1 base at J, with 13 bases between the two ends. CDR3 size: 15 residues. A further study also used this sample, focusing on T cells of mothers and their children. Turning to that study: The study found slightly higher but non-significant overlap in related versus unrelated mother-child pairs.

The TCR was taken from a boy aged 5-17 years in good health. Sequenced: blood. The chain recombines TRBV10-2 with TRBJ2-5; either TRBD1 or TRBD2 may fit D (5 bases each). CDR3: CASSGQGGSQETQYF. CDR3 nucleotide sequence: TGCGCCAGCAGTGGGCAGGGCGGGTCCCAAGAGACCCAGTACTTC.